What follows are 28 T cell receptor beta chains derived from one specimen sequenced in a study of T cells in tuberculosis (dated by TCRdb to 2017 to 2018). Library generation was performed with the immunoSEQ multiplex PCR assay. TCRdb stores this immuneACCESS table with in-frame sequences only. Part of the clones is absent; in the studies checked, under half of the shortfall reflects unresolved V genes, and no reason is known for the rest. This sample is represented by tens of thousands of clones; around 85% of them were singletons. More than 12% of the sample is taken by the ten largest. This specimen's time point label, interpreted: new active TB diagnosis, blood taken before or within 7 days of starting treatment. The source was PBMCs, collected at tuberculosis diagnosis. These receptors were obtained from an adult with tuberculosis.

The CDR3 DNA is TGTGCCAGCAGTGAGGACTTTGGCAATCAGCCCCAGCATTTT. Translating it yields CASSEDFGNQPQHF. The V and J genes are TRBV2 and TRBJ1-5; D remains unclear. The CDR3 is 14 amino acids. Germline lookup yields CDR1 SNHLY and CDR2 FYNNEI. V was clipped by 3 bases and J by 2 bases, with 8 bases between them.

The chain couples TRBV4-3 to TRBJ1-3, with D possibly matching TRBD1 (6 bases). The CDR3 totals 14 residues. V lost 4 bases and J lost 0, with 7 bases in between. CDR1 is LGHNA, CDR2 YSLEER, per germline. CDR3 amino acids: CASSPDSSGNTIYF. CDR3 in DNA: TGCGCCAGCAGCCCGGACAGCTCTGGAAACACCATATATTTT.

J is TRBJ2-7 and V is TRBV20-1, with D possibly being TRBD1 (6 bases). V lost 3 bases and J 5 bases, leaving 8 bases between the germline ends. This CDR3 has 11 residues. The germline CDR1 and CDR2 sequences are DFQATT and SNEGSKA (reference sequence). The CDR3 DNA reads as TGCAGTGCTAGCCCAGGGGACGAGCAGTACTTC. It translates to CSASPGDEQYF.

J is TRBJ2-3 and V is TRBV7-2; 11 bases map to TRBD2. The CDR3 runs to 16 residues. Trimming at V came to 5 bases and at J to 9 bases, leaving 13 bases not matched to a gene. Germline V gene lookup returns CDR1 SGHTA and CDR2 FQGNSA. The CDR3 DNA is TGTGCCAGCAGCACTCCACTAGCGGGGGCCCGGGGCACGCAGTATTTT. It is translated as CASSTPLAGARGTQYF.

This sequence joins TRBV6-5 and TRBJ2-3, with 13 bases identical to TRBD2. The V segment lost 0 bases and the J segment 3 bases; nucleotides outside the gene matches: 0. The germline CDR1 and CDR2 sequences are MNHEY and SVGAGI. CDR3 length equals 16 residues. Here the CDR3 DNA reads TGTGCCAGCAGTTACTCGACTAGCGGGGGGACAGATACGCAGTATTTT. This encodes CASSYSTSGGTDTQYF.

The DNA for the CDR3 is TGTGCCAGTAGCCAGGGGAACACCGGGGAGCTGTTTTTT. As protein: CASSQGNTGELFF. V gene TRBV19 combines with J gene TRBJ2-2; possibly TRBD1 for D (5 bases). The V end lost 6 bases, the J end lost 1 base, and 6 bases lay between the germline ends. Looked up from germline, CDR1 is LNHDA and CDR2 is SQIVND (reference sequence). The CDR3 sequence is 13 residues long.

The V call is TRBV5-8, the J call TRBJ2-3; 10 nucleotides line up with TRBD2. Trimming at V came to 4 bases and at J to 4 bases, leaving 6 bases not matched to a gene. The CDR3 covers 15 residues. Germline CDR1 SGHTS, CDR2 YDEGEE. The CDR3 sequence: CASSLRSGGADTQYF. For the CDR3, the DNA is TGTGCCAGCAGCCTCCGGAGCGGGGGGGCAGATACGCAGTATTTT.

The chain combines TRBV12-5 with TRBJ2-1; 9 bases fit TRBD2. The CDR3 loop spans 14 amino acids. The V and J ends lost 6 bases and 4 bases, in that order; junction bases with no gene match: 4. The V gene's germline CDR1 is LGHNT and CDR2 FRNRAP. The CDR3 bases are TGTGCTAGTGGCAGGACTAGCGTGTACAATGAGCAGTTCTTC. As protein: CASGRTSVYNEQFF. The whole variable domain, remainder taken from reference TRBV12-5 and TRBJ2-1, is DARVTQTPRHKVTEMGQEVTMRCQPILGHNTVFWYRQTMMQGLELLAYFRNRAPLDDSGMPKDRFSAEMPDATLATLKIQPSEPRDSAVYFCASGRTSVYNEQFFGPGTRLTVL.

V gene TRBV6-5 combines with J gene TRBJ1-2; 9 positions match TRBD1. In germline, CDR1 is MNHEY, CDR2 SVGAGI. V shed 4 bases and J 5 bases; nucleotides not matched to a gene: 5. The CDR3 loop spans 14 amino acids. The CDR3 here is CASSSPDRGYGYTF. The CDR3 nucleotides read TGTGCCAGCAGTTCCCCGGACAGGGGATATGGCTACACCTTC.

The CDR3 reads CASSFRVGGPSSGANVLTF. In DNA, the CDR3 is TGTGCCAGCAGCTTCAGAGTCGGGGGACCGAGCTCTGGGGCCAACGTCCTGACTTTC. This sequence joins TRBV7-6 and TRBJ2-6; D perhaps matches TRBD2 (6 bases). The germline CDR1 and CDR2 sequences are SGHVS and FNYEAQ. V gave up 3 bases and J gave up 0 bases, with 18 bases separating them. This CDR3 contains 19 residues.

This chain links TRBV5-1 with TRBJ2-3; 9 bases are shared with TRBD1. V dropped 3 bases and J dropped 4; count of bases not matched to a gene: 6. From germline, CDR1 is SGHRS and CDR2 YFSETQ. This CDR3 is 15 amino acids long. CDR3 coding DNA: TGCGCCAGCAGCTCCGGACAGGGGCACTCAGATACGCAGTATTTT. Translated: CASSSGQGHSDTQYF.

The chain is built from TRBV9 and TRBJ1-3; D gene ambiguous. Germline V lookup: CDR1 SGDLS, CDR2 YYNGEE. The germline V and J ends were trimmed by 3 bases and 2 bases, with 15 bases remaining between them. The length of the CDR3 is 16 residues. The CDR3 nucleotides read TGTGCCAGCAGCGCGAAGGAGGATCTCCCTGGAAACACCATATATTTT. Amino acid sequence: CASSAKEDLPGNTIYF.

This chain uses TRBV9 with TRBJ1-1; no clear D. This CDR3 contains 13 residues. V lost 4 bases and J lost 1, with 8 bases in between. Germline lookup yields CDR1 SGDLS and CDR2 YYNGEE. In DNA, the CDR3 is TGTGCCAGCAGCCCGCTGAGGAACACTGAAGCTTTCTTT. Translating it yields CASSPLRNTEAFF. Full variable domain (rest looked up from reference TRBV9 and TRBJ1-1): DSGVTQTPKHLITATGQRVTLRCSPRSGDLSVYWYQQSLDQGLQFLIQYYNGEERAKGNILERFSAQQFPDLHSELNLSSLELGDSALYFCASSPLRNTEAFFGQGTRLTVV.

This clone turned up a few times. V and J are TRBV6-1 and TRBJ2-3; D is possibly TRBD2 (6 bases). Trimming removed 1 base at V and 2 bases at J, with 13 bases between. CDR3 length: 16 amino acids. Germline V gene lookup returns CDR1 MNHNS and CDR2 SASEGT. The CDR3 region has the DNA TGTGCCAGCAGTGAAGGGAGGGCGGCTAACACAGATACGCAGTATTTT. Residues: CASSEGRAANTDTQYF.

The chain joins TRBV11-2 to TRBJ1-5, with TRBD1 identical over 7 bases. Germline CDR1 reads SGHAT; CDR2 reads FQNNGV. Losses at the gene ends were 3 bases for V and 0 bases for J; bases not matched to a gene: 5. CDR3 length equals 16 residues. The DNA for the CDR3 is TGTGCCAGCAGCTTTGCTGACAGGGATAGCAATCAGCCCCAGCATTTT. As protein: CASSFADRDSNQPQHF. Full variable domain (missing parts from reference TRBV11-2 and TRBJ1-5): EAGVAQSPRYKIIEKRQSVAFWCNPISGHATLYWYQQILGQGPKLLIQFQNNGVVDDSQLPKDRFSAERLKGVDSTLKIQPAKLEDSAVYLCASSFADRDSNQPQHFGDGTRLSIL.

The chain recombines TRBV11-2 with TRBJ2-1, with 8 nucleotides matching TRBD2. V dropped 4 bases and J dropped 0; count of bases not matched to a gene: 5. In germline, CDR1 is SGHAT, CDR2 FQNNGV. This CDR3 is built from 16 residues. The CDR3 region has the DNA TGTGCCAGCAGCTCCCGGGGGGGTAGCTCCTACAATGAGCAGTTCTTC. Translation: CASSSRGGSSYNEQFF.

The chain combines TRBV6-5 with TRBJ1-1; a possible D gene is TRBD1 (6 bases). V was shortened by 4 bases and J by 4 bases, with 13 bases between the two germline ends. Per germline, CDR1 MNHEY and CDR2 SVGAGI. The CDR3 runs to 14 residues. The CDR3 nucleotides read TGTGCCAGCAGTTTATCGGCAGGGGTCACTGAAGCTTTCTTT. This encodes CASSLSAGVTEAFF.

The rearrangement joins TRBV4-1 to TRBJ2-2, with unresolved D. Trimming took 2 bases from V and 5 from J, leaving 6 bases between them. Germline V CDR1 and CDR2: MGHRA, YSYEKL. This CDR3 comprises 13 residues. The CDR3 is CASSQTSTGELFF. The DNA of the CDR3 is TGCGCCAGCAGCCAAACCAGTACCGGGGAGCTGTTTTTT.

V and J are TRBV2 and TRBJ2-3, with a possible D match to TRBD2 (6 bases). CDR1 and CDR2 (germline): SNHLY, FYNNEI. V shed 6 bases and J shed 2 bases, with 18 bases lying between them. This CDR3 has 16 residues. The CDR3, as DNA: TGTGCCAGCAGAGCCCCGGGACTCCTAAACACAGATACGCAGTATTTT. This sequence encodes CASRAPGLLNTDTQYF. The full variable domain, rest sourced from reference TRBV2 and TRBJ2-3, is EPEVTQTPSHQVTQMGQEVILRCVPISNHLYFYWYRQILGQKVEFLVSFYNNEISEKSEIFDDQFSVERPDGSNFTLKIRSTKLEDSAMYFCASRAPGLLNTDTQYFGPGTRLTVL.

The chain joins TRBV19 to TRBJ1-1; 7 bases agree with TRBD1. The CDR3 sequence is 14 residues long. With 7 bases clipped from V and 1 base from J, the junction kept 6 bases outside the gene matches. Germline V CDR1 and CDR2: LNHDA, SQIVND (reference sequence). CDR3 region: CASTWGQSNTEAFF. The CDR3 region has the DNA TGTGCCAGTACCTGGGGACAGTCGAACACTGAAGCTTTCTTT.

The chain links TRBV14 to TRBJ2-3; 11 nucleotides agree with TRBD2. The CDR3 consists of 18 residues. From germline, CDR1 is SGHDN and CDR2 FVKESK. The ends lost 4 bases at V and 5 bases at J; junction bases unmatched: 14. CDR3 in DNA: TGTGCCAGCAGCCTACTAGCGGGAGCGACCTTTGGGGGAGATACGCAGTATTTT. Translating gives CASSLLAGATFGGDTQYF. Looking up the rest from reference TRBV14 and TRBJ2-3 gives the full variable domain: EAGVTQFPSHSVIEKGQTVTLRCDPISGHDNLYWYRRVMGKEIKFLLHFVKESKQDESGMPNNRFLAERTGGTYSTLKVQPAELEDSGVYFCASSLLAGATFGGDTQYFGPGTRLTVL.

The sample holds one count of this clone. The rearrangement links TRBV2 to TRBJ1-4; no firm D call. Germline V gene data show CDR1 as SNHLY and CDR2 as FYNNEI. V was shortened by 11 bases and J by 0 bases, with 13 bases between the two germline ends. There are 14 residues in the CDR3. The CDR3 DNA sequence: TGTGCCTCACGGACCGGGACAACTAATGAAAAACTGTTTTTT. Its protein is CASRTGTTNEKLFF.

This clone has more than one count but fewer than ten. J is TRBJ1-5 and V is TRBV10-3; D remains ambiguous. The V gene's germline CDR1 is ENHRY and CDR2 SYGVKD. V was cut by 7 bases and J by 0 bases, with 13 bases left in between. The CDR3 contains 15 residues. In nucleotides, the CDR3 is TGTGCCATCACTGCTGGACTCGATAGCAATCAGCCCCAGCATTTT. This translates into CAITAGLDSNQPQHF.

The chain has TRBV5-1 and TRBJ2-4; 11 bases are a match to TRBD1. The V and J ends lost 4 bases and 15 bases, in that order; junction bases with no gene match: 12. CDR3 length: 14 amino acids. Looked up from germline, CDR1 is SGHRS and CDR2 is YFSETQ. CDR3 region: CASSEGQGVGPPYF. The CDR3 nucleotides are TGCGCCAGCAGCGAGGGACAGGGGGTGGGCCCGCCGTACTTC.

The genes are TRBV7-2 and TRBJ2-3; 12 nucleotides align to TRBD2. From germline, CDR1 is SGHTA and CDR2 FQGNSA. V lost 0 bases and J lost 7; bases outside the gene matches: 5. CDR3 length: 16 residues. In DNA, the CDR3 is TGTGCCAGCAGCTTAGCACCGACTAGCGGGAGTCATACGCAGTATTTT. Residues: CASSLAPTSGSHTQYF. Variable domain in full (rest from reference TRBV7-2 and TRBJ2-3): GAGVSQSPSNKVTEKGKDVELRCDPISGHTALYWYRQSLGQGLEFLIYFQGNSAPDKSGLPSDRFSAERTGGSVSTLTIQRTQQEDSAVYLCASSLAPTSGSHTQYFGPGTRLTVL.

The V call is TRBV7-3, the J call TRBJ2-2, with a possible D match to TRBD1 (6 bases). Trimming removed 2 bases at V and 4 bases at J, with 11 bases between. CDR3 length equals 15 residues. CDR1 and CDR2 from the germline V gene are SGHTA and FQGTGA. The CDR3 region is CASSLRLGGTGELFF. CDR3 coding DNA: TGTGCCAGCAGCTTACGGTTAGGGGGCACCGGGGAGCTGTTTTTT.

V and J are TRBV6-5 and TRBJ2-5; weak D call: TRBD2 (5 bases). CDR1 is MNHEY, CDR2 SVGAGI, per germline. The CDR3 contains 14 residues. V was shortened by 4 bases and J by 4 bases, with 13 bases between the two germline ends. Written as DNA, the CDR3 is TGTGCCAGCAGTTCCCCCCTAGCAGGAGAGACCCAGTACTTC. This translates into CASSSPLAGETQYF.

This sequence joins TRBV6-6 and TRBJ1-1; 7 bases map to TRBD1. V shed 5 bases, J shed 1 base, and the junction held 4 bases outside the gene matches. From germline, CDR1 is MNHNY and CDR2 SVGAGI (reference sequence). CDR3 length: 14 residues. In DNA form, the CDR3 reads TGTGCCAGCAGTCCCAACAGGGGGAACACTGAAGCTTTCTTT. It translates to CASSPNRGNTEAFF.